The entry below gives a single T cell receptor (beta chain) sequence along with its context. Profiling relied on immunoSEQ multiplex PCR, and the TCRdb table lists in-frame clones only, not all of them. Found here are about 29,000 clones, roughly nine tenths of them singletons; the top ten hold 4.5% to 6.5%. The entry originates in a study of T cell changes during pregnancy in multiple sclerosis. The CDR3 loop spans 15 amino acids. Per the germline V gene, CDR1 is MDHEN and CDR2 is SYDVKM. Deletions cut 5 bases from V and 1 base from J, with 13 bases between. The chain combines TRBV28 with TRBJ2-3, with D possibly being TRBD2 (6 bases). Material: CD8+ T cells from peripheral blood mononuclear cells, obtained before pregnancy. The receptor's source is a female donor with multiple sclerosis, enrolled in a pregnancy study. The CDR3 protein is CASSTRASGTDTQYF. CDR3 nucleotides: TGTGCCAGCAGTACTCGGGCTAGCGGCACAGATACGCAGTATTTT. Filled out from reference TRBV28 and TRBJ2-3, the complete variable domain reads DVKVTQSSRYLVKRTGEKVFLECVQDMDHENMFWYRQDPGLGLRLIYFSYDVKMKEKGDIPEGYSVSREKKERFSLILESASTNQTSMYLCASSTRASGTDTQYFGPGTRLTVL.